The 28 T cell receptor beta chains reported below all come from one sample, sequenced in a study of T cell responses to AZD1222 COVID-19 vaccine. Sequenced by immunoSEQ multiplex PCR; TCRdb stores in-frame clones only, minus some. The sample includes approximately 100,000 clones, around 84% of them seen just once. The specimen comprised peripheral blood, sampled on day 0 of AZD1222 vaccination. The receptors come from an adult in good health.

This sequence joins TRBV28 and TRBJ1-2; TRBD1 matches 7 bases. The CDR3 has 13 residues. V shed 5 bases and J 11 bases; nucleotides not matched to a gene: 11. Germline V lookup: CDR1 MDHEN, CDR2 SYDVKM. In DNA, the CDR3 is TGTGCCAGCAGTGAACAGGGGCGAAGTGGTTACACCTTC. Its protein product is CASSEQGRSGYTF.

V usage is TRBV2 and J usage is TRBJ2-1; D perhaps matches TRBD2 (6 bases). Germline assignment: CDR1 SNHLY and CDR2 FYNNEI. CDR3 length: 14 residues. Trimming took 3 bases from V and 7 from J, leaving 13 bases between them. The CDR3 sequence: CASSDAVRGNEQFF. The CDR3 DNA reads as TGTGCCAGCAGTGACGCTGTCCGGGGGAATGAGCAGTTCTTC.

V is TRBV20-1 and J is TRBJ2-2; D remains ambiguous. The germline V gene has CDR1 DFQATT and CDR2 SNEGSKA (reference sequence). The CDR3 spans 11 residues. V lost 6 bases, J lost 1 base, and 3 bases lay in between. The CDR3 DNA follows: TGCAGTGCACAGAACACCGGGGAGCTGTTTTTT. Translation gives CSAQNTGELFF.

V usage is TRBV30 and J usage is TRBJ2-1, with a possible D match to TRBD1 (6 bases). Trimming took 4 bases from V and 11 from J, leaving 12 bases between them. Looked up from germline, CDR1 is GTSNPN and CDR2 is SVGIG (reference sequence). The CDR3 is 11 residues long. CDR3: CAWNTGTKQFF. CDR3 bases: TGTGCCTGGAACACCGGGACAAAGCAGTTCTTC.

The sample holds one count of this clone. This sequence joins TRBV3-1 (or the pseudogene TRBV3-2) and TRBJ2-7; D may correspond to TRBD1 or TRBD2 (5 bases each). The CDR3 has 16 amino acids. Germline CDR1 and CDR2: LGHDT and YNNKEL (reference sequence). Trimming stripped 0 bases from V and 4 bases from J, with 16 bases between. DNA for the CDR3: TGTGCCAGCAGCCAAGATTTCTCGCAGGGAGCTTACGAGCAGTACTTC. Its protein is CASSQDFSQGAYEQYF.

This chain uses TRBV15 with TRBJ2-1; D perhaps matches TRBD2 (6 bases). CDR3 length: 16 residues. Germline-derived CDR1 and CDR2 are LNHNV and YYDKDF (reference sequence). V was cut by 0 bases and J by 3 bases, with 12 bases left in between. CDR3 in DNA: TGTGCCACCAGCAGAGATTCCCTAGCGCACTACAATGAGCAGTTCTTC. Translation: CATSRDSLAHYNEQFF.

The genes are TRBV27 and TRBJ1-5; maybe TRBD1 (5 bases). This CDR3 contains 18 residues. Germline lookup yields CDR1 MNHEY and CDR2 SMNVEV (reference sequence). The ends were cut back, 5 bases at V and 3 bases at J, with 23 bases in the middle. The CDR3 DNA reads TGTGCCAGCAGTCCCGCCCGGGGCAGGAGGATTATCAATCAGCCCCAGCATTTT. Amino acids: CASSPARGRRIINQPQHF.

V and J are TRBV28 and TRBJ1-2; D gene uncertain. Trimming took 5 bases from V and 2 from J, leaving 6 bases between them. Germline CDR1 reads MDHEN; CDR2 reads SYDVKM. This CDR3 spans 12 amino acids. Here the CDR3 DNA reads TGTGCCAGCAGTCCAAGGAACTATGGCTACACCTTC. Translating gives CASSPRNYGYTF.

This clone appeared a single time. The chain is built from TRBV18 and TRBJ1-4; the D gene is possibly TRBD1 (6 bases). V lost 6 bases and J 8 bases, leaving 13 bases between the germline ends. CDR3 length: 13 residues. Germline V lookup: CDR1 KGHSH, CDR2 LQKENI. The CDR3 DNA reads TGTGCCAGCTCGCCGGACAGCTGGGAAAAACTGTTTTTT. Translation gives CASSPDSWEKLFF.

V and J are TRBV28 and TRBJ1-3; 8 bases line up with TRBD1. Trimming removed 5 bases from V and 0 bases from J; junction bases left unmatched: 6. CDR1 and CDR2 (germline): MDHEN, SYDVKM. This CDR3 is 16 amino acids long. The CDR3 reads CASSAGGLFSGNTIYF. In DNA, the CDR3 is TGTGCCAGCAGTGCAGGGGGCTTATTCTCTGGAAACACCATATATTTT.

J is TRBJ2-1 and V is TRBV2; D possibly corresponds to TRBD1 (6 bases). CDR3 length: 15 residues. V lost 6 bases and J 2 bases, leaving 14 bases between the germline ends. Germline CDR1 reads SNHLY; CDR2 reads FYNNEI. Here the CDR3 DNA reads TGTGCCAGCAGGAAGGACAGATTGACCTACAATGAGCAGTTCTTC. This codes for CASRKDRLTYNEQFF.

This chain joins TRBV3-1 (or the pseudogene TRBV3-2) and TRBJ2-7; 9 nucleotides agree with TRBD1. The CDR3 totals 14 residues. CDR1 LGHDT and CDR2 YNNKEL come from the germline V gene (reference sequence). Germline trimming cut 4 bases from V and 2 bases from J; bases unmatched to any gene: 3. CDR3 nucleotide sequence: TGTGCCAGCAGCCTGACAGGGGGTCCCTACGAGCAGTACTTC. Translating gives CASSLTGGPYEQYF.

The table lists this clone with a count of one. The rearrangement uses TRBV7-2 and TRBJ1-2; no clear D gene. Germline assignment: CDR1 SGHTA and CDR2 FQGNSA. Between the trimmed V and J ends, which lost 5 bases and 6 bases, there was a span of 22 bases. The CDR3 sequence is 16 residues long. The CDR3 is CASSPFSDVLRNGYTF. The CDR3 DNA sequence: TGTGCCAGCAGCCCTTTCTCTGACGTCCTGCGTAATGGCTACACCTTC.

This clone was seen a single time. The genes are TRBV10-3 and TRBJ1-1, with D possibly being TRBD1 (6 bases). The CDR3 extends over 16 amino acids. Germline V lookup: CDR1 ENHRY, CDR2 SYGVKD. V was trimmed by 3 bases and J by 0 bases, leaving 14 bases between them. The CDR3 bases are TGTGCCATCAGTGAAAGGGGGGGCAGTCTGAACACTGAAGCTTTCTTT. This gives the protein CAISERGGSLNTEAFF.

J is TRBJ2-4 and V is TRBV19; TRBD1 aligns across 10 bases. Unmatched junction bases numbered 7, after V lost 5 bases and J lost 3 bases. This CDR3 has 16 residues. The V gene's germline CDR1 is LNHDA and CDR2 SQIVND (reference sequence). The DNA for the CDR3 is TGTGCCAGTAGTGACCAGGACAGGGGGGTCAAAAACATTCAGTACTTC. Its translation: CASSDQDRGVKNIQYF.

By share, this clone ranks as medium-sized. The J gene is TRBJ1-2, the V gene TRBV4-1; 9 positions match TRBD1. The junction had 14 bases not matched to a gene; V was cut back by 0 bases and J by 0 bases. Germline V gene sequence: CDR1 MGHRA, CDR2 YSYEKL. The CDR3 is 20 residues long. The CDR3 region is CASSQERVPDRGPTNYGYTF. Written as DNA, the CDR3 is TGCGCCAGCAGCCAAGAACGTGTCCCGGACAGGGGACCGACTAACTATGGCTACACCTTC.

The rearrangement joins TRBV4-1 to TRBJ1-5; 7 bases line up with TRBD1. Trimming cost V 5 bases and J 0 bases; bases outside gene matches: 4. CDR1 and CDR2 from the germline V gene are MGHRA and YSYEKL. The CDR3 covers 15 residues. CDR3 in DNA: TGCGCCAGCAGCTGGGACAGAGATAGCAATCAGCCCCAGCATTTT. As protein: CASSWDRDSNQPQHF.

The V call is TRBV7-9, the J call TRBJ1-1, with no clear D. The V end was cut by 8 bases, the J end by 0 bases, with 10 bases between. From germline, CDR1 is SEHNR and CDR2 FQNEAQ (reference sequence). This CDR3 is 13 amino acids long. In nucleotides, the CDR3 is TGTGCCAGCTCACGGGAGGTGAACACTGAAGCTTTCTTT. Translated, it gives CASSREVNTEAFF. Based on the CDR3 plus reference TRBV7-9 and TRBJ1-1, the full variable domain is DTGVSQNPRHKITKRGQNVTFRCDPISEHNRLYWYRQTLGQGPEFLTYFQNEAQLEKSRLLSDRFSAERPKGSFSTLEIQRTEQGDSAMYLCASSREVNTEAFFGQGTRLTVV.

The V call is TRBV19, the J call TRBJ1-1; 10 bases are shared with TRBD1. V lost 7 bases and J lost 0; bases outside the gene matches: 14. CDR3 length: 18 residues. Germline values: CDR1 LNHDA, CDR2 SQIVND (reference sequence). CDR3 sequence: CASTPSFGTGVMNTEAFF. The CDR3 region has the DNA TGTGCCAGTACCCCTTCCTTTGGGACAGGGGTAATGAACACTGAAGCTTTCTTT.

CDR3 sequence (DNA): TGTGCCAGCAGCTTGGGCGGGGATAGGAGCAATCAGCCCCAGCATTTT. Residues: CASSLGGDRSNQPQHF. The rearrangement joins TRBV7-2 to TRBJ1-5; D ambiguous. The CDR3 spans 16 residues. Germline lookup yields CDR1 SGHTA and CDR2 FQGNSA. V lost 3 bases and J lost 1, with 13 bases in between.

This chain uses TRBV15 with TRBJ2-1, with TRBD2 identical over 12 bases. CDR3 size: 16 residues. Germline CDR1 is LNHNV and CDR2 is YYDKDF (reference sequence). V lost 4 bases and J lost 4; bases outside the gene matches: 5. The CDR3 loop is CATSNGLAGYYNEQFF. As DNA, the CDR3 is TGTGCCACCAGCAACGGACTAGCGGGATATTACAATGAGCAGTTCTTC.

The gene calls are TRBV7-2 and TRBJ1-4, with D maybe TRBD1 (6 bases). The CDR3 contains 16 residues. Trimming stripped 2 bases from V and 0 bases from J, with 10 bases between. CDR1 is SGHTA, CDR2 FQGNSA, per germline. CDR3 region: CASSLRDTTTNEKLFF. The CDR3 coding sequence is TGTGCCAGCAGCTTACGGGACACCACAACTAATGAAAAACTGTTTTTT.

The chain recombines TRBV9 with TRBJ2-1; the D is unclear. Germline CDR1 reads SGDLS; CDR2 reads YYNGEE. V lost 0 bases, J lost 2 bases, and 9 bases lay in between. The CDR3 spans 15 residues. The CDR3 DNA follows: TGTGCCAGCAGCGTAGTTTTGGGAACCTACAATGAGCAGTTCTTC. The encoded protein is CASSVVLGTYNEQFF.

The chain combines TRBV28 with TRBJ1-5; unclear D gene. Trimming left V 3 bases short and J 1 base short, with 22 bases between. The CDR3 runs to 19 residues. Germline CDR1 is MDHEN and CDR2 is SYDVKM. In DNA form, the CDR3 reads TGTGCCAGCAGTTTTCGAACACCGCGAGCCGCCTTAAGCAATCAGCCCCAGCATTTT. It encodes CASSFRTPRAALSNQPQHF.

The genes are TRBV18 and TRBJ1-1; TRBD1 might be the D (6 bases). V was pared by 3 bases and J by 1 base, with 12 bases between. The CDR3 sequence is 15 residues long. CDR1 is KGHSH and CDR2 is LQKENI in the germline V gene. CDR3 sequence: CASSPGDIWNTEAFF. In DNA form, the CDR3 reads TGTGCCAGCTCACCCGGGGACATATGGAACACTGAAGCTTTCTTT. The full variable domain, its missing parts supplied by reference TRBV18 and TRBJ1-1, is NAGVMQNPRHLVRRRGQEARLRCSPMKGHSHVYWYRQLPEEGLKFMVYLQKENIIDESGMPKERFSAEFPKEGPSILRIQQVVRGDSAAYFCASSPGDIWNTEAFFGQGTRLTVV.

V and J are TRBV4-1 and TRBJ1-1; 8 bases align to TRBD1. This CDR3 comprises 18 residues. CDR1 and CDR2 (germline): MGHRA, YSYEKL. Trimming cost V 2 bases and J 3 bases; bases outside gene matches: 14. The CDR3 spells CASSQTPGQVGGDTEAFF. The CDR3 DNA reads as TGCGCCAGCAGCCAAACTCCGGGACAGGTCGGTGGGGACACTGAAGCTTTCTTT.

V usage is TRBV29-1 and J usage is TRBJ1-2; D remains unclear. V lost 3 bases, J lost 4 bases, and 18 bases lay in between. Germline CDR1 and CDR2: SQVTM and ANQGSEA. There are 15 residues in the CDR3. Written as DNA, the CDR3 is TGCAGCGTTGAGATCCCAGGCGGGAGAAGCTATGGCTACACCTTC. Translated, it gives CSVEIPGGRSYGYTF.

This clone is labeled as medium-sized (0.01 to 0.1%). The CDR3 here is CASSPSAGTDTQYF. In nucleotides, the CDR3 is TGTGCCAGCAGTCCGTCGGCGGGCACAGATACGCAGTATTTT. The chain recombines TRBV27 with TRBJ2-3; D not resolved. This CDR3 has 14 residues. Germline V lookup: CDR1 MNHEY, CDR2 SMNVEV (reference sequence). V shed 5 bases and J shed 1 base, with 10 bases lying between them.